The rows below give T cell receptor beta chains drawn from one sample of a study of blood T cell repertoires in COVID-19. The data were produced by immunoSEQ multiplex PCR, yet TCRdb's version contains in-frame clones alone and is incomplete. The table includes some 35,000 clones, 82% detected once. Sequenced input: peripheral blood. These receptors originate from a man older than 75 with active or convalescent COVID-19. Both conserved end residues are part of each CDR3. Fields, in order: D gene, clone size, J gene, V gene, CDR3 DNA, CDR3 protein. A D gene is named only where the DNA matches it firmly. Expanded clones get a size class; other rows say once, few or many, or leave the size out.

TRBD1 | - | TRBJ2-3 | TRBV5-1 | TGCGCCAGCCAGGCGGGCAGGGGGCAATACACAGATACGCAGTATTTT | CASQAGRGQYTDTQYF
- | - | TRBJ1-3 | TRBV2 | TGTGCCAGCAGCGCCAATGCGATTCGAGACACCATATATTTT | CASSANAIRDTIYF
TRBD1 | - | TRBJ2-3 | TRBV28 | TGTGCCAGCCAACTAACTTCCGGGACAGGGGAGGATACGCAGTATTTT | CASQLTSGTGEDTQYF
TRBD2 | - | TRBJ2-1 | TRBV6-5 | TGTGCCAGCAGAAAACAGCGGGGACCCAATGAGCAGTTCTTC | CASRKQRGPNEQFF
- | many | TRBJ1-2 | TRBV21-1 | TGTGCCAGCAGCAACAGCTATGGCTACACCTTC | CASSNSYGYTF
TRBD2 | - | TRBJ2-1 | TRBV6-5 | TGTGCCAGCAGCCCGAGCGGGAGAGGAGACAATGAGCAGTTCTTC | CASSPSGRGDNEQFF
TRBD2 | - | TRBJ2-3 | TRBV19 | TGTGCCAGTGGGAACCCACTAGCGGCAAGAGATACGCAGTATTTT | CASGNPLAARDTQYF
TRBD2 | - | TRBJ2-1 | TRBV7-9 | TGTGCCAGCAGCTTACTGACTAGCGGTGATGAGCAGTTCTTC | CASSLLTSGDEQFF
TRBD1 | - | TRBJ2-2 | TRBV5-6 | TGTGCCAGCAGACGGTCCGGGACAGGGATACCCGGGGAGCTGTTTTTT | CASRRSGTGIPGELFF
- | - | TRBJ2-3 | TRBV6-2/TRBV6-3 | TGTGCCAGCAGTTATTTACAGGGTAGGCCAGATACGCAGTATTTT | CASSYLQGRPDTQYF
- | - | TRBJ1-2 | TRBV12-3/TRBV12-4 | TGTGCCAGCACATCGCAGATTTACTATGGCTACACCTTC | CASTSQIYYGYTF
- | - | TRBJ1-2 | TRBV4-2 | TGTGCCAGCAGCCAAGATAACAGTAGAGATGGCTACACCTTC | CASSQDNSRDGYTF
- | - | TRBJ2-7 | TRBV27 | TGTGCCAGCCGTAGATTGGGGGGAAACGACGAGCAGTACTTC | CASRRLGGNDEQYF
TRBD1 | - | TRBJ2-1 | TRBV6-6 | TGTGCCAGCAGTTACGGACAGGACTACAATGAGCAGTTCTTC | CASSYGQDYNEQFF
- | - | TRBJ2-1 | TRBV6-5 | TGTGCCAGCAGTAGACAGGTTAATGAGCAGTTCTTC | CASSRQVNEQFF
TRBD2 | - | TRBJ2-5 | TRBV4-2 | TGTGCCAGCAGCCAAGGGACTAGCGGGAGAAGAGAGACCCAGTACTTC | CASSQGTSGRRETQYF
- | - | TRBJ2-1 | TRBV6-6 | TGTGCCAGCAGTCCCCGGGAAGGGGGAGCGGGGTCCTACAATGAGCAGTTCTTC | CASSPREGGAGSYNEQFF
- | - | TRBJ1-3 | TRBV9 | TGTGCCAGCACCCCCGGGGGGACAACCTCTGGAAACACCATATATTTT | CASTPGGTTSGNTIYF
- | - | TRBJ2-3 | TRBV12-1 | TGTGCCAGCAGCTCATCCGGGACTAGCGGGTTACCCTTCACAGATACGCAGTATTTT | CASSSSGTSGLPFTDTQYF
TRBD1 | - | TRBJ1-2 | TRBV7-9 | TGTGCCAGCAGCTTTCCGGGACAGGGGGCAGGAGGCTACACCTTC | CASSFPGQGAGGYTF
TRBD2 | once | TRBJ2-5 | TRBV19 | TGTGCCAGTAGCGGGCGGGGGCAAGAGACCCAGTACTTC | CASSGRGQETQYF
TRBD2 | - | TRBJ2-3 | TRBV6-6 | TGTGCCAGCAGTCGACCTATAGCGGGAGGGGGCACAGATACGCAGTATTTT | CASSRPIAGGGTDTQYF
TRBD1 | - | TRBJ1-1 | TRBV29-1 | TGCAGCGTCGACAGGGCGGGCACTGAAGCTTTCTTT | CSVDRAGTEAFF
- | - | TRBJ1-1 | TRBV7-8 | TGTGCCAGCAGCCCGGTGGGGGGGCGCGGTGAAGCTTTCTTT | CASSPVGGRGEAFF
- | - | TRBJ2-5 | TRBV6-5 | TGTGCCAGCAGTTACGCCGGGGGAGAGACCCAGTACTTC | CASSYAGGETQYF
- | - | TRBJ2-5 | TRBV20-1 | TGCAGTGCTAGTCACGGAGAGACCCAGTACTTC | CSASHGETQYF
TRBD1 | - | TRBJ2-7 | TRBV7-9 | TGTGCCAGCAGCTCGCCCGGGACAGGGGTCTACGAGCAGTACTTC | CASSSPGTGVYEQYF
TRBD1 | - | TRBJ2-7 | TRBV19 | TGTGCCAGTAGGGCTAGAGGGACAGGGGACGAGCAGTACTTC | CASRARGTGDEQYF
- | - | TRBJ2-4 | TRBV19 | TGTGCCACCGCTGGTAGGGGGTTAGCCAAAAACATTCAGTACTTC | CATAGRGLAKNIQYF
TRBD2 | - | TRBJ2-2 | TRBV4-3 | TGCGCCAGCAGCCAAGGGGGGCCCAGGTCTAGCGGGGTCCTTGGCGGGGAGCTGTTTTTT | CASSQGGPRSSGVLGGELFF
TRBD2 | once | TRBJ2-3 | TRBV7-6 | TGTGCCAGCAGCTTGGGACTAGCGGGCCCAAGGCCAGATACGCAGTATTTT | CASSLGLAGPRPDTQYF
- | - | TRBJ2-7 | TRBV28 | TGTGCCAGCAGGCGGCGGCAGCAAGCCTACGAGCAGTACTTC | CASRRRQQAYEQYF
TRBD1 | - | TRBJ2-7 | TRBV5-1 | TGCGCCAGCAGCCCTAGTCCCGGGACAGGGGTTTACGAGCAGTACTTC | CASSPSPGTGVYEQYF
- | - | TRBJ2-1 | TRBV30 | TGTGCCTGGAGTACCGTCGGTGAGCAGTTCTTC | CAWSTVGEQFF
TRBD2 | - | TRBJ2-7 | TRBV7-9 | TGTGCCAGCAGCTTAGCGGGAGGGCCTTTTAAAGAGCAGTACTTC | CASSLAGGPFKEQYF
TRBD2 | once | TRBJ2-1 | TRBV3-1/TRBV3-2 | TGTGCCAGCAGCCTGTCACTAGCGGGAAACAATGAGCAGTTCTTC | CASSLSLAGNNEQFF
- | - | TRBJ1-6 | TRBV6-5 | TGTGCCAGCAGTTACTCCCAGGGGTTTGATAATTCACCCCTCCACTTT | CASSYSQGFDNSPLHF
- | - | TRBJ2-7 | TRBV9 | TGTGCCAGCAGCGCTGGACCGGGACAAAACCGCGAGCAGTACTTC | CASSAGPGQNREQYF
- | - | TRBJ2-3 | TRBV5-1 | TGCGCCAGCAGCTTGGGGTTGCGGATGAGCACAGATACGCAGTATTTT | CASSLGLRMSTDTQYF
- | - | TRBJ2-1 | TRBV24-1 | TGTGCCACCAGTGATCCCGCAGGGGGGAATGAGCAGTTCTTC | CATSDPAGGNEQFF
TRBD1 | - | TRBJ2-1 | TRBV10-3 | TGTGCCATCAGTTCGCAGGGGGCGCTCGGTAATGAGCAGTTCTTC | CAISSQGALGNEQFF
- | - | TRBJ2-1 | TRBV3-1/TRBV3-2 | TGTGCCAGCAGCCAACAAGGGGTGAATGAGCAGTTCTTC | CASSQQGVNEQFF
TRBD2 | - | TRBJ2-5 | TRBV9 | TGTGCCAGCAGCGTAGCACTAGCGGCGGGTGGGACCCAGTACTTC | CASSVALAAGGTQYF
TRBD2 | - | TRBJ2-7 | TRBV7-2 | TGTGCCAGCAGCTTAGCTAGCGGGAGTGCGTACGAGCAGTACTTC | CASSLASGSAYEQYF
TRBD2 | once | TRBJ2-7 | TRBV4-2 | TGTGCCAGCAGCCAAGATTGGGGACTAGCGGCCCAGAGCTCCTACGAGCAGTACTTC | CASSQDWGLAAQSSYEQYF
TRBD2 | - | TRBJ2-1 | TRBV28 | TGTGCCAGCAGTCCGGGACTAGCGGGAGGTTTTTACAATGAGCAGTTCTTC | CASSPGLAGGFYNEQFF
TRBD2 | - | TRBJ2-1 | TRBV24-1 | TGTGCCACCAGTGTAGGTAGCGGGAGAGAAAATGAGCAGTTCTTC | CATSVGSGRENEQFF
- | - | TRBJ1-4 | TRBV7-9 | TGTGCCAACGAAAGTCCCGGGGAAAAACTGTTTTTT | CANESPGEKLFF